The next 30 T cell receptor beta chains were all read from a single sample in a study of CD8 T cells in ankylosing spondylitis. MiXCR, run by TCRdb on the 5' RACE reads, gives a single entry per CDR3 protein. The sample consists of 200,000 to 250,000 distinct CDR3 sequences, approximately 8% of them appearing once. The sequenced material came from blood, either unsorted or a sorted T cell fraction (not recorded which). The source of these receptors is a female donor with ankylosing spondylitis or in good health (not recorded which).

The sample holds many counts of this clonotype. V is TRBV5-1 and J is TRBJ2-1, with 10 positions matching TRBD2. The CDR3 runs 17 residues. Germline V CDR1 and CDR2: SGHRS, YFSETQ. V was clipped by 2 bases and J by 0 bases; unmatched bases: 5. The DNA for the CDR3 is TGCGCCAGCAGCTTTTTAGCGGGAGGCCGCTCCTACAATGAGCAGTTCTTC. Its translation is CASSFLAGGRSYNEQFF. The full variable domain, with the rest looked up from reference TRBV5-1 and TRBJ2-1, is KAGVTQTPRYLIKTRGQQVTLSCSPISGHRSVSWYQQTPGQGLQFLFEYFSETQRNKGNFPGRFSGRQFSNSRSEMNVSTLELGDSALYLCASSFLAGGRSYNEQFFGPGTRLTVL.

This clonotype was detected many times. The chain is built from TRBV10-3 and TRBJ1-1, with 12 positions matching TRBD1. This CDR3 comprises 16 residues. Trimming at V came to 4 bases and at J to 5 bases, leaving 8 bases not matched to a gene. Germline loops: CDR1 ENHRY, CDR2 SYGVKD. This CDR3 is CAISATPGQGATEAFF. In nucleotides, the CDR3 is TGTGCCATCAGTGCGACCCCGGGACAGGGGGCTACTGAAGCTTTCTTT.

This clonotype was counted ten times or more. The gene calls are TRBV7-9 and TRBJ2-5; the D gene is possibly TRBD1 (7 bases). Trimming removed 5 bases from V and 5 bases from J, with 15 bases in between. The V gene's germline CDR1 is SEHNR and CDR2 FQNEAQ (reference sequence). The CDR3 consists of 14 residues. The CDR3 is CASSQSTGRETQYF. The CDR3 coding sequence is TGTGCCAGCAGCCAATCGACAGGGAGGGAGACCCAGTACTTC.

This clonotype showed up just a few times. The chain employs TRBV6-1 and TRBJ1-1; D uncertain. Germline V gene sequence: CDR1 MNHNS, CDR2 SASEGT. CDR3 length equals 14 residues. Trimming shortened V by 8 bases and J by 1 base, and 14 bases separated the two germline ends. CDR3 in amino acids: CASHDRWRNTEAFF. DNA of the CDR3: TGTGCCAGCCACGATCGTTGGAGGAACACTGAAGCTTTCTTT.

Concerning this clonotype itself: With a much larger clone just one base away, this may be a read error. This sequence joins TRBV2 and TRBJ2-7; no clear D gene. V gave up 9 bases and J gave up 4 bases, with 10 bases separating them. Germline CDR1 and CDR2: SNHLY and FYNNEI. This CDR3 comprises 11 residues. CDR3 nucleotides: TGTGCCAGGTACAGTCGGTACGAGCAGTACTTC. It is translated as CARYSRYEQYF.

This clonotype came up many times. The chain links TRBV28 to TRBJ2-1, with D possibly TRBD1 on 5 matching bases. The CDR3 is 13 amino acids. CDR1 and CDR2 (germline): MDHEN, SYDVKM. With 7 bases removed from V and 5 bases from J, the gap between germline ends came to 12 bases. CDR3 sequence: CASTGALHNEQFF. CDR3 nucleotide sequence: TGTGCCAGCACTGGGGCCCTCCACAATGAGCAGTTCTTC.

This clonotype was counted many times. The chain uses TRBV12-3 or TRBV12-4 and TRBJ1-1; D is unclear. Trimming pared 4 bases from V and 0 bases from J, leaving 6 bases between. CDR3 size: 13 residues. The CDR3 coding sequence is TGTGCCAGCAGTTCGCAGGTGAACACTGAAGCTTTCTTT. The encoded protein is CASSSQVNTEAFF.

CDR3 protein: CASSLGTGEDEQYF. In DNA, the CDR3 is TGTGCCAGCAGCTTGGGGACAGGGGAGGACGAGCAGTACTTC. The chain joins TRBV11-2 to TRBJ2-7; 10 nucleotides agree with TRBD1. There are 14 residues in the CDR3. Germline V gene sequence: CDR1 SGHAT, CDR2 FQNNGV. Trimming at V came to 3 bases and at J to 5 bases, leaving 4 bases not matched to a gene. Based on the CDR3 plus reference TRBV11-2 and TRBJ2-7, the full variable domain is EAGVAQSPRYKIIEKRQSVAFWCNPISGHATLYWYQQILGQGPKLLIQFQNNGVVDDSQLPKDRFSAERLKGVDSTLKIQPAKLEDSAVYLCASSLGTGEDEQYFGPGTRLTVT.

This clonotype has a handful of counts. A much larger clone sits a single nucleotide away, making a read error possible. The gene calls are TRBV20-1 and TRBJ2-2, with 7 bases matching TRBD1. CDR3 size: 16 residues. Germline V gene data show CDR1 as DFQATT and CDR2 as SNEGSKA (reference sequence). CDR3 nucleotide sequence: TGCTGTGCTAGAGCCTCCGACAGGGCCAGGGGCGGGGAGCTGTTTTTT. Protein sequence: CCARASDRARGGELFF.

This clonotype was picked up a small number of times. The J gene is TRBJ2-7, the V gene TRBV7-6, with 7 bases matching TRBD2. Germline V gene sequence: CDR1 SGHVS, CDR2 FNYEAQ. This CDR3 region has 15 residues. The V segment lost 5 bases and the J segment 5 bases; nucleotides outside the gene matches: 12. CDR3 amino acids: CASSLGRGPGNEQYF. CDR3 nucleotides: TGTGCCAGCAGCCTGGGGAGGGGCCCAGGGAACGAGCAGTACTTC.

This clonotype has just a few counts. The genes are TRBV7-2 and TRBJ2-1, with 7 bases matching TRBD2. Per germline, CDR1 SGHTA and CDR2 FQGNSA. The CDR3 totals 16 residues. With V trimmed by 1 base and J by 10 bases, 13 bases remained unmatched. CDR3 DNA sequence: TGTGCCAGCAGCTTAGGGGTGGCGGGAGAAGGCAGGGAGCAGTTCTTC. It codes for CASSLGVAGEGREQFF.

This clonotype has at least ten counts. This chain connects TRBV3-1 to TRBJ2-3, with 9 bases matching TRBD2. V trimming: 1 base; J trimming: 3 bases; junction bases outside the gene matches: 14. The CDR3 spans 19 residues. Germline V gene lookup returns CDR1 LGHDT and CDR2 YNNKEL (reference sequence). As DNA, the CDR3 is TGTGCCAGCAGCCAAGTCGTAACCGGGCTAGCGGGAAGAACAGATACGCAGTATTTT. Translated, it gives CASSQVVTGLAGRTDTQYF.

This clonotype was seen repeatedly, ten times or more. V and J are TRBV20-1 and TRBJ2-7, with 7 bases identical to TRBD2. The germline V gene encodes CDR1 DFQATT and CDR2 SNEGSKA (reference sequence). The CDR3 totals 12 residues. The trim removed 6 bases at V and 5 bases at J, leaving 7 bases unmatched. The CDR3 is CSALGRLDEQYF. The CDR3 DNA reads TGCAGTGCACTCGGGAGGTTGGACGAGCAGTACTTC.

The rearrangement joins TRBV7-2 to TRBJ1-4; the D is unclear. The CDR3 is 16 amino acids. The ends were cut back, 4 bases at V and 8 bases at J, with 20 bases in the middle. Germline V gene sequence: CDR1 SGHTA, CDR2 FQGNSA. The CDR3 nucleotides are TGTGCCAGCAGCTCCCAAACTGCCGGACTCTCGGAAAAACTGTTTTTT. Protein: CASSSQTAGLSEKLFF.

This clonotype has at least ten counts. The J gene is TRBJ2-3, the V gene TRBV2; possibly TRBD1 or TRBD2 for D (5 bases each). Germline CDR1 and CDR2: SNHLY and FYNNEI. The CDR3 is made up of 19 amino acids. The ends were cut back, 4 bases at V and 6 bases at J, with 29 bases in the middle. The CDR3 DNA follows: TGTGCCAGCAGTGGTGGAGGATGGGCGAGAGCCAGGGCTAAGGATACGCAGTATTTT. Its protein is CASSGGGWARARAKDTQYF.

This clonotype has a handful of counts. The chain recombines TRBV28 with TRBJ2-7; TRBD1 matches at 8 bases. The V gene's germline CDR1 is MDHEN and CDR2 SYDVKM. CDR3 length: 15 amino acids. Losses at the gene ends were 5 bases for V and 1 base for J; bases not matched to a gene: 7. The DNA for the CDR3 is TGTGCCAGCAGTGCCTCCGGGACAGGTTCCTACGAGCAGTACTTC. Residues: CASSASGTGSYEQYF. The whole variable domain, filled in from reference TRBV28 and TRBJ2-7, reads DVKVTQSSRYLVKRTGEKVFLECVQDMDHENMFWYRQDPGLGLRLIYFSYDVKMKEKGDIPEGYSVSREKKERFSLILESASTNQTSMYLCASSASGTGSYEQYFGPGTRLTVT.

This clonotype was observed at least ten times. The chain carries TRBV10-2 and TRBJ2-5, with D unclear. In germline, CDR1 is WSHSY, CDR2 SAAADI. The CDR3 is made up of 14 amino acids. Between the trimmed V and J ends, which lost 2 bases and 6 bases, there was a span of 13 bases. DNA for the CDR3: TGCGCCAGCAGTGAGGGGTCGGACGATCAGACCCAGTACTTC. Amino acid sequence: CASSEGSDDQTQYF.

V usage is TRBV6-1 and J usage is TRBJ2-7; D might be TRBD1 (6 bases). The CDR3 length is 15 residues. Trimming shortened V by 6 bases and J by 2 bases, and 17 bases separated the two germline ends. CDR1 and CDR2 (germline): MNHNS, SASEGT. The CDR3 region is CASSQDTGNPYEQYF. The CDR3 DNA reads TGTGCCAGCAGCCAGGATACAGGGAACCCCTACGAGCAGTACTTC.

This clonotype came up many times. This chain joins TRBV30 and TRBJ2-2; D is perhaps TRBD1 (5 bases). The germline V and J ends were trimmed by 7 bases and 5 bases, with 11 bases remaining between them. Germline CDR1 and CDR2: GTSNPN and SVGIG (reference sequence). The CDR3 contains 12 residues. The CDR3 DNA sequence: TGTGCCTTGGGGCAGCGAACCGGGGAGCTGTTTTTT. Protein product: CALGQRTGELFF.

The rearrangement joins TRBV11-2 to TRBJ2-1; 10 bases agree with TRBD2. The length of the CDR3 is 16 residues. Germline V CDR1 and CDR2: SGHAT, FQNNGV. The trim removed 0 bases at V and 5 bases at J, leaving 4 bases unmatched. Here the CDR3 DNA reads TGTGCCAGCAGCTTAGATCTAGCGGGAGTTCACAATGAGCAGTTCTTC. It codes for CASSLDLAGVHNEQFF.

In its sample, this clonotype was seen many times. The J gene is TRBJ1-1, the V gene TRBV5-6, with D uncertain. This CDR3 is 15 amino acids long. The V end was cut by 0 bases, the J end by 5 bases, with 14 bases between. Germline CDR1 and CDR2: SGHDT and YYEEEE. CDR3 bases: TGTGCCAGCAGCTTGGCCGAGCTGCCGTTGACTGAAGCTTTCTTT. This sequence encodes CASSLAELPLTEAFF. Full variable domain (missing parts from reference TRBV5-6 and TRBJ1-1): DAGVTQSPTHLIKTRGQQVTLRCSPKSGHDTVSWYQQALGQGPQFIFQYYEEEERQRGNFPDRFSGHQFPNYSSELNVNALLLGDSALYLCASSLAELPLTEAFFGQGTRLTVV.

This chain links TRBV7-2 with TRBJ1-1, with D maybe TRBD1 (5 bases). CDR3 length: 16 amino acids. V dropped 1 base and J dropped 1 base, with 13 bases sitting between them. Germline loops: CDR1 SGHTA, CDR2 FQGNSA. CDR3 in amino acids: CASSLGDRGANTEAFF. CDR3 DNA: TGTGCCAGCAGCTTAGGGGACCGAGGGGCGAACACTGAAGCTTTCTTT.

This clonotype occurred many times. The rearrangement links TRBV15 to TRBJ2-1, with D possibly being TRBD1 (7 bases). Trimming removed 3 bases from V and 4 bases from J, with 28 bases in between. Germline V gives CDR1 LNHNV, CDR2 YYDKDF (reference sequence). The CDR3 spans 20 residues. CDR3 DNA sequence: TGTGCCACCAGCAGTAGGACGAGGGGGCTTGGACTAACCAAATACAATGAGCAGTTCTTC. Translation: CATSSRTRGLGLTKYNEQFF.

The table lists this clonotype with many counts. The chain uses TRBV5-1 and TRBJ1-1; D remains unclear. The CDR3 length is 14 residues. Trimming took off 0 bases at V and 0 bases at J, with 6 bases between the two ends. Germline CDR1 and CDR2: SGHRS and YFSETQ. CDR3 amino acids: CASSLEPMNTEAFF. DNA for the CDR3: TGCGCCAGCAGCTTGGAACCGATGAACACTGAAGCTTTCTTT.

This clonotype was picked up many times. The genes are TRBV2 and TRBJ2-5; D is perhaps TRBD1 or TRBD2 (6 bases each). CDR1 is SNHLY and CDR2 is FYNNEI in the germline V gene. The CDR3 covers 13 residues. Trimming pared 8 bases from V and 1 base from J, leaving 11 bases between. CDR3 sequence: CASLRDTQETQYF. CDR3 DNA: TGTGCCAGCTTGCGGGACACCCAAGAGACCCAGTACTTC.

This clonotype showed up many times. The J gene is TRBJ2-3, the V gene TRBV28, with D possibly TRBD1 on 5 matching bases. Trimming left V 6 bases short and J 8 bases short, with 15 bases between. This CDR3 is built from 13 residues. Germline V gene lookup returns CDR1 MDHEN and CDR2 SYDVKM. The CDR3 nucleotides are TGTGCCAGCAGCGCAGACTTCAGGGCTACGCAGTATTTT. It codes for CASSADFRATQYF.

This clonotype was detected only a few times. The chain carries TRBV11-1 and TRBJ2-1; D may be TRBD1 or TRBD2 (5 bases each). Germline lookup yields CDR1 SGHAT and CDR2 FQDESV (reference sequence). The CDR3 extends over 18 amino acids. Trimming removed 3 bases at V and 0 bases at J, with 18 bases between. DNA of the CDR3: TGTGCCAGCAGCTTCCCCCCCGGGACGTCGAGCTCCTACAATGAGCAGTTCTTC. This gives the protein CASSFPPGTSSSYNEQFF.

The table lists this clonotype with many counts. V and J are TRBV29-1 and TRBJ2-5; D not certain. The V end lost 4 bases, the J end lost 1 base, and 7 bases lay between the germline ends. Germline CDR1 and CDR2: SQVTM and ANQGSEA. CDR3 length equals 12 residues. The CDR3 protein is CSVGSFQETQYF. CDR3 nucleotides: TGCAGCGTTGGCTCCTTCCAAGAGACCCAGTACTTC.

This clonotype was seen many times. J is TRBJ2-7 and V is TRBV5-6; TRBD1 aligns across 7 bases. CDR1 is SGHDT, CDR2 YYEEEE, per germline. The CDR3 runs 15 residues. After removal of 1 base from V and 1 base from J, the junction contained 5 bases not matched to a gene. In nucleotides, the CDR3 is TGTGCCAGCAGCTTGCGATACAGGGGTTCCTACGAGCAGTACTTC. This codes for CASSLRYRGSYEQYF.

Ten or more counts support this clonotype. The chain has TRBV20-1 and TRBJ2-7; 9 nucleotides align to TRBD2. The CDR3 sequence is 15 residues long. V shed 0 bases, J shed 6 bases, and the junction held 9 bases outside the gene matches. Germline V gene data show CDR1 as DFQATT and CDR2 as SNEGSKA (reference sequence). CDR3 sequence reads: CSARDPAGGLIEQYF. The DNA for the CDR3 is TGCAGTGCTAGAGACCCAGCGGGAGGCCTAATCGAGCAGTACTTC.